This TCR beta chain was recorded in a study of T cells in Graves' hyperthyroidism and ophthalmopathy. Looking at the study overall: At initial diagnosis, before any treatment had begun, peripheral blood was obtained. Findings and limits, study-wide: Ophthalmopathy was told apart from stable hyperthyroidism by a 13 V-J model.

Trimming removed 3 bases at V and 6 bases at J, with 15 bases between. Germline CDR1 is SNHLY and CDR2 is FYNNEI. The CDR3 has 15 residues. This clonotype was counted many times. What it binds is unknown. Amplification yielded TCR beta CDR3 regions, with RNA transcripts as the source. TCR CDR3 regions were first amplified by RT-PCR with HTBI primers. One entry per CDR3 protein results from TCRdb running MiXCR on the multiplex PCR reads. The sample holds 300,000 or so distinct CDR3 sequences, about 17% seen once. V is TRBV2 and J is TRBJ1-5, with unresolved D. The clonotype comes from a woman aged 55 to 70 with Graves' ophthalmopathy. Sequencing was carried out using blood. In nucleotides, the CDR3 is TGTGCCAGCAGTGAGGAACGGAATTCAGGTCAGCCCCAGCATTTT. It specifies CASSEERNSGQPQHF.